Listed here are 8 T cell receptor beta chains from one sample, sequenced in a study of CD8 T cells in ankylosing spondylitis. Study outcomes and limitations: Characteristic, it appeared, of ankylosing spondylitis blood was a TCR beta motif of fewer than 10 highly homologous variants.

Which antigens these TCRs recognize remains unknown. TCRdb independently ran MiXCR on the 5' RACE reads; one entry per CDR3 protein. The data hold hundreds of thousands of distinct CDR3 sequences, with 12% observed a single time. The sequencing sample was made of blood, either unsorted or a sorted T cell fraction (not recorded which). The receptors were gathered from a male donor with ankylosing spondylitis.

V is TRBV20-1 and J is TRBJ2-3; 9 positions match TRBD2. This CDR3 has 15 residues. Germline V gene sequence: CDR1 DFQATT, CDR2 SNEGSKA (reference sequence). With 2 bases clipped from V and 1 base from J, the junction kept 4 bases outside the gene matches. As DNA, the CDR3 is TGCAGTGCTAGACTTAGCGGGAGCCGCACAGATACGCAGTATTTT. Translated: CSARLSGSRTDTQYF.

In its sample, this clonotype was seen many times. The chain combines TRBV9 with TRBJ2-2, with unresolved D. The CDR3 has 14 residues. CDR1 is SGDLS, CDR2 YYNGEE, per germline. The germline V and J ends were trimmed by 7 bases and 5 bases, with 15 bases remaining between them. In nucleotides, the CDR3 is TGTGCCAGCTCTGTGGCGATAGGTACCGGGGAGCTGTTTTTT. Translating it yields CASSVAIGTGELFF.

This clonotype turned up a few times. The chain uses TRBV11-3 and TRBJ1-1, with a weak D call TRBD1 (5 bases). Germline V gives CDR1 SGHNT, CDR2 YENEEA. V shed 5 bases and J shed 0 bases, with 13 bases lying between them. The CDR3 contains 15 residues. For the CDR3, the DNA is TGTGCCAGCAGCACCGACAGCCTCATGAACACTGAAGCTTTCTTT. Translated: CASSTDSLMNTEAFF.

This chain links TRBV2 with TRBJ1-1; tentative D call: TRBD1 (5 bases). V lost 7 bases and J lost 0, with 12 bases in between. CDR3 length: 14 amino acids. Germline CDR1 and CDR2: SNHLY and FYNNEI. The CDR3 here is CASTVDRLNTEAFF. The CDR3 nucleotides are TGTGCCAGCACCGTAGACAGACTGAACACTGAAGCTTTCTTT.

This clonotype was seen many times. The J gene is TRBJ2-7, the V gene TRBV6-2 or TRBV6-3, with D unresolved. V dropped 4 bases and J dropped 2 bases, with 9 bases sitting between them. Per the germline V gene, CDR1 is MNHEY and CDR2 is SVGEGT. The CDR3 runs to 13 residues. CDR3 loop: CASSFAGTYEQYF. CDR3 DNA sequence: TGTGCCAGCAGTTTCGCCGGAACCTACGAGCAGTACTTC.

This clonotype was seen ten or more times. The chain joins TRBV27 to TRBJ1-2, with D maybe TRBD1 (5 bases). The CDR3 contains 14 residues. The germline V gene has CDR1 MNHEY and CDR2 SMNVEV (reference sequence). V was shortened by 6 bases and J by 2 bases, with 13 bases between the two germline ends. The CDR3 reads CASSLRRDNYGYTF. DNA of the CDR3: TGTGCCAGCAGCCTCCGCAGGGACAACTATGGCTACACCTTC.

V and J are TRBV6-2 or TRBV6-3 and TRBJ2-1; D remains unclear. Trimming cost V 4 bases and J 7 bases, with 8 bases left between them. CDR3 length: 12 residues. Germline V gene data show CDR1 as MNHEY and CDR2 as SVGEGT. Here the CDR3 reads CASSWSVNEQFF. The CDR3 DNA reads as TGTGCCAGCAGTTGGTCGGTTAATGAGCAGTTCTTC.

This clonotype was seen only a few times. The chain employs TRBV3-1 and TRBJ2-7, with D perhaps TRBD1 (5 bases). Looked up from germline, CDR1 is LGHDT and CDR2 is YNNKEL (reference sequence). This CDR3 spans 15 amino acids. Trimming shortened V by 0 bases and J by 5 bases, and 14 bases separated the two germline ends. The CDR3 protein is CASSQDIGRAHEQYF. The CDR3 nucleotides are TGTGCCAGCAGCCAAGATATCGGCAGGGCCCACGAGCAGTACTTC.